This is a list of T cell receptor beta chains from one sample in a study of T cells in localized non-small cell lung cancer. Sequenced by immunoSEQ multiplex PCR; TCRdb stores in-frame clones only, minus some. The sample records 15,000 to 25,000 clones, around 89% being singletons. Sequencing was performed on peripheral blood, taken before any cancer treatment. These receptors were obtained from a man aged 40 to 69 with stage I lung adenocarcinoma. The CDR3 runs from the conserved cysteine through the conserved F or W. Fields, in order: J gene, D gene, CDR3 length, V gene, clone size, CDR3 protein, CDR3 DNA. The D gene is left open where the match is weak. Where a row states a size, it is once, few, many or the class of an expanded clone; other rows omit it.

TRBJ1-1 - 14 TRBV7-8 - CASSPGRGNTEAFF TGTGCCAGCAGCCCTGGACGGGGAAACACTGAAGCTTTCTTT
TRBJ2-2 TRBD2 14 TRBV30 - CAWRSGGWTGELFF TGTGCCTGGAGGAGCGGGGGCTGGACCGGGGAGCTGTTTTTT
TRBJ2-2 - 10 TRBV29-1 - CSVFTGELFF TGCAGCGTTTTCACCGGGGAGCTGTTTTTT
TRBJ2-1 - 12 TRBV6-5 - CASSYEYHEQFF TGTGCCAGCAGTTATGAGTACCATGAGCAGTTCTTC
TRBJ2-5 - 14 TRBV30 - CAWVPDPGEETQYF TGTGCCTGGGTCCCGGACCCAGGAGAGGAGACCCAGTACTTC
TRBJ2-7 - 13 TRBV27 - CASSLSGGYEQYF TGTGCCAGCAGTTTATCGGGGGGATACGAGCAGTACTTC
TRBJ1-5 TRBD1 19 TRBV5-6 - CASSLRMTGPHSGNQPQHF TGTGCCAGCAGCTTGCGGATGACAGGGCCCCACTCCGGCAATCAGCCCCAGCATTTT
TRBJ2-1 - 14 TRBV18 - CASSPEVPPGEQFF TGTGCCAGCTCGCCAGAGGTTCCGCCAGGTGAGCAGTTCTTC
TRBJ1-5 - 13 TRBV7-8 once CASSPTGNQPQHF TGTGCCAGCAGCCCTACAGGGAATCAGCCCCAGCATTTT
TRBJ2-2 - 13 TRBV6-5 - CASSVRGPGELFF TGTGCCAGCAGCGTAAGGGGTCCCGGGGAGCTGTTTTTT
TRBJ2-7 - 13 TRBV10-2 once CASREGSSYEQYF TGCGCCAGCAGGGAGGGGAGCTCCTACGAGCAGTACTTC
TRBJ1-2 - 15 TRBV21-1 - CASSREDVGIYGYTF TGTGCCAGCAGCAGAGAGGACGTCGGAATCTATGGCTACACCTTC
TRBJ2-7 - 14 TRBV5-1 - CASSFDGLPGEQYF TGCGCCAGCAGCTTCGACGGGCTCCCAGGCGAGCAGTACTTC
TRBJ2-7 - 15 TRBV4-2 - CASSQESAESYEQYF TGTGCCAGCAGCCAAGAATCGGCCGAATCCTACGAGCAGTACTTC
TRBJ2-7 TRBD2 14 TRBV29-1 - CSVIPLGGVYEQYF TGCAGCGTTATCCCACTTGGGGGGGTCTACGAGCAGTACTTC
TRBJ1-2 - 11 TRBV11-1 - CASSSRGGYTF TGTGCCAGCAGTTCGCGGGGGGGCTACACCTTC
TRBJ1-4 - 15 TRBV10-2 - CASGEQVRPNEKLFF TGCGCCAGCGGGGAACAGGTCCGGCCTAATGAAAAACTGTTTTTT
TRBJ1-2 TRBD1 12 TRBV10-3 once CAISSDLGTVTF TGTGCCATCAGTAGCGATCTTGGGACAGTCACCTTC
TRBJ2-1 - 14 TRBV11-2 - CASSREYRYNEQFF TGTGCCAGCAGCCGGGAGTATAGGTACAATGAGCAGTTCTTC
TRBJ1-1 - 14 TRBV30 - CAWSEGAGVTEAFF TGTGCCTGGAGCGAGGGAGCAGGGGTAACTGAAGCTTTCTTT
TRBJ2-3 - 13 TRBV6-1 - CASLSQITDTQYF TGTGCCAGCTTATCGCAGATCACAGATACGCAGTATTTT
TRBJ2-7 - 15 TRBV11-2 few CASSLGRDSPYEQYF TGTGCCAGCAGCTTAGGTAGAGACAGCCCCTACGAGCAGTACTTC
TRBJ2-3 - 15 TRBV4-1 - CASSQEEMAPLKQYF TGCGCCAGCAGCCAGGAGGAAATGGCCCCTTTAAAGCAGTATTTT
TRBJ1-2 - 15 TRBV30 - CAWSFSHRPDYGYTF TGTGCCTGGAGTTTCTCCCACCGGCCGGACTATGGCTACACCTTC
TRBJ1-5 - 18 TRBV15 - CATSIQGLGRRPDQPQHF TGTGCCACCAGCATCCAAGGACTGGGACGGCGGCCTGATCAGCCCCAGCATTTT
TRBJ1-3 - 14 TRBV11-2 - CASSLGGAGNTIYF TGTGCCAGCAGCTTAGGCGGGGCTGGAAACACCATATATTTT
TRBJ2-7 - 12 TRBV29-1 - CSVTRRPAEQYF TGCAGCGTTACCCGCAGGCCAGCCGAGCAGTACTTC
TRBJ1-1 - 17 TRBV15 - CATSRDRFLGRDTEAFF TGTGCCACCAGCAGAGATCGTTTTCTAGGGAGGGACACTGAAGCTTTCTTT
TRBJ1-5 TRBD1 15 TRBV19 few CASSIRTGGHQPQHF TGTGCCAGTAGTATTCGGACAGGGGGCCATCAGCCCCAGCATTTT
TRBJ1-1 TRBD1 12 TRBV10-3 - CAIQGWNTEAFF TGTGCCATACAGGGGTGGAACACTGAAGCTTTCTTT
TRBJ2-1 TRBD2 15 TRBV6-4 - CASRGASGVINEQFF TGTGCCAGCAGGGGGGCTAGCGGGGTCATCAATGAGCAGTTCTTC
TRBJ1-2 TRBD1 15 TRBV6-1 - CASSPSGQANYGYTF TGTGCCAGCAGTCCCTCGGGACAGGCTAACTATGGCTACACCTTC
TRBJ1-2 - 16 TRBV4-2 - CASSQDVQQGDYGYTF TGTGCCAGCAGCCAAGATGTACAGCAAGGTGACTATGGCTACACCTTC
TRBJ2-4 TRBD1 11 TRBV10-3 - CAISTRQGEYF TGTGCCATCAGTACCAGACAGGGCGAGTACTTC
TRBJ2-3 TRBD1 15 TRBV9 once CASSGPGGATDTQYF TGTGCCAGCAGCGGACCAGGGGGCGCAACAGATACGCAGTATTTT
TRBJ1-1 - 14 TRBV7-9 few CASSLMGGSTEAFF TGTGCCAGCAGCTTAATGGGGGGGAGTACTGAAGCTTTCTTT
TRBJ1-2 - 17 TRBV5-8 - CASSLSSLGGQLFGYTF TGTGCCAGCAGCTTGTCTAGTCTGGGGGGACAATTATTTGGCTACACCTTC
TRBJ2-2 - 13 TRBV7-9 - CASSFTESGELFF TGTGCCAGCAGCTTTACCGAATCCGGGGAGCTGTTTTTT
TRBJ1-4 TRBD1 13 TRBV28 - CASSGQGEEKLFF TGTGCCAGCAGCGGACAGGGGGAAGAAAAACTGTTTTTT
TRBJ1-1 - 13 TRBV6-1 - CASSENLGVGAFF TGTGCCAGCAGCGAAAATTTAGGGGTTGGAGCTTTCTTT
TRBJ2-1 TRBD1 12 TRBV11-3 - CASSPGGPEQFF TGTGCCAGCAGCCCAGGGGGCCCTGAGCAGTTCTTC
TRBJ1-1 TRBD1 15 TRBV29-1 - CSVLTPRGRSDKAFF TGCAGCGTTCTCACTCCCAGGGGGCGTTCGGATAAAGCTTTCTTT
TRBJ2-6 TRBD1 18 TRBV6-1 - CASSATGTGGWGANVLTF TGTGCCAGCAGTGCCACCGGGACAGGGGGTTGGGGGGCCAACGTCCTGACTTTC
TRBJ1-2 - 14 TRBV16 - CASSQSVGGNGYTF TGTGCCAGCAGCCAATCGGTCGGGGGGAATGGCTACACCTTC
TRBJ1-5 - 15 TRBV10-3 - CAISEGERGNQPQHF TGTGCCATCAGTGAAGGGGAAAGAGGCAATCAGCCCCAGCATTTT
TRBJ1-4 TRBD1 16 TRBV4-1 - CASSQGGQGGDGKLFF TGCGCCAGCAGCCAAGGGGGACAGGGAGGAGATGGAAAACTGTTTTTT
TRBJ1-5 - 15 TRBV6-4 - CASSRVPSTSSPQHF TGTGCCAGCAGTCGAGTACCGTCAACCTCCTCACCCCAGCATTTT
TRBJ1-1 - 13 TRBV5-1 - CASSLGATTEAFF TGCGCCAGCAGCTTGGGGGCAACCACTGAAGCTTTCTTT
TRBJ1-2 - 12 TRBV28 - CASSPVVRGYTF TGTGCCAGCAGCCCCGTCGTTCGTGGCTACACCTTC
TRBJ2-6 - 14 TRBV30 - CAWSRSTGANVLTF TGTGCCTGGAGTCGTTCAACTGGGGCCAACGTCCTGACTTTC
TRBJ2-7 - 13 TRBV6-5 - CASSLGYSYEQYF TGTGCCAGCAGCCTGGGATACTCCTACGAGCAGTACTTC
TRBJ2-2 TRBD2 20 TRBV19 - CASRSRGLAGGWGNTGELFF TGTGCCAGTAGGTCTCGAGGACTAGCGGGGGGCTGGGGGAACACCGGGGAGCTGTTTTTT
TRBJ2-5 - 14 TRBV5-1 - CASSLVSTQETQYF TGCGCCAGCAGCTTGGTGTCGACCCAAGAGACCCAGTACTTC
TRBJ2-3 - 16 TRBV6-5 - CASSYGAFESGDTQYF TGTGCCAGCAGTTATGGAGCGTTCGAATCGGGAGATACGCAGTATTTT
TRBJ2-5 TRBD2 15 TRBV6-5 once CASSYGTSEVETQYF TGTGCCAGCAGTTACGGGACTAGCGAGGTAGAGACCCAGTACTTC
TRBJ2-1 TRBD2 15 TRBV2 - CASSYGLAVYNEQFF TGTGCCAGCAGTTATGGACTAGCAGTCTACAATGAGCAGTTCTTC
TRBJ2-2 - 12 TRBV19 - CASNQGTGELFF TGTGCCAGTAACCAGGGTACCGGGGAGCTGTTTTTT
TRBJ2-7 TRBD2 11 TRBV20-1 - CSASTSGEQYF TGCAGTGCTAGTACTAGCGGAGAGCAGTACTTC
TRBJ2-7 - 14 TRBV9 - CASSASGLPYEQYF TGTGCCAGCAGCGCCTCGGGATTGCCCTACGAGCAGTACTTC
TRBJ2-6 TRBD2 17 TRBV27 - CASRRDGGDSGANVLTF TGTGCCAGCAGGAGGGACGGGGGGGACTCTGGGGCCAACGTCCTGACTTTC